What follows is one TCR beta chain and its context. Its antigen is as yet unknown. These data are taken from a study of beta chain features in type 1 diabetes. Markers CD45RO/CCR7/CD25/CD127/CD95/CD27 served to sort CD4+ naive, central memory, regulatory and stem cell-like memory cells. Notes on the study in general: People with Type 1 diabetes carried modestly yet significantly shorter TCRB CDR3s in all four CD4+ subsets.

Trimming took 4 bases from V and 1 from J, leaving 16 bases between them. Germline CDR1 and CDR2: MDHEN and SYDVKM. The CDR3 extends over 16 amino acids. The whole isolated RNA underwent reverse transcription, so sequencing captured expressed TCRB transcripts. Sequencing was performed with immunoSEQ multiplex PCR; in TCRdb, only in-frame clones are kept and a portion is missing. There are approximately 170,000 clones in the sample; approximately 8.4% occur only once, and 0.5% lies in the top ten. The receptor's source is a man between 18 and 35 years old with type 1 diabetes. The J gene is TRBJ1-1, the V gene TRBV28; tentative D call: TRBD1 (6 bases). Material for sequencing was central memory CD4+ T cells from blood. CDR3 DNA: TGTGCCAGCAGTTCGTCAGGGGCGACGCCGAACACTGAAGCTTTCTTT. This gives the protein CASSSSGATPNTEAFF.